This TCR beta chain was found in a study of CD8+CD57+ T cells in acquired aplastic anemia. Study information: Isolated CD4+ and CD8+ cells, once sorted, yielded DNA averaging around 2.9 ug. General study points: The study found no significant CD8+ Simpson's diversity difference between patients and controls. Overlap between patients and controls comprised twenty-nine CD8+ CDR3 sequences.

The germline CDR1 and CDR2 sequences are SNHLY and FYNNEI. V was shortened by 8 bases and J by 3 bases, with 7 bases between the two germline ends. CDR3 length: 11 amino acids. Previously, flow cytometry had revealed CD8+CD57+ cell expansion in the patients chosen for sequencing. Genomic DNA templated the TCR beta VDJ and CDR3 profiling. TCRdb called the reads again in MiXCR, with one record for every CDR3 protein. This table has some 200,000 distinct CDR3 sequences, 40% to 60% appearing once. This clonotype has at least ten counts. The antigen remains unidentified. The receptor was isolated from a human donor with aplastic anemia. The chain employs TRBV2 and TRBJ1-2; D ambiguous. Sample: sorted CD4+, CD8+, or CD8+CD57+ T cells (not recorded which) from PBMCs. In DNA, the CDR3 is TGTGCCAGCGATCAGGACTATGGCTACACCTTC. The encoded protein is CASDQDYGYTF. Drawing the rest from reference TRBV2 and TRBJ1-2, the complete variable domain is EPEVTQTPSHQVTQMGQEVILRCVPISNHLYFYWYRQILGQKVEFLVSFYNNEISEKSEIFDDQFSVERPDGSNFTLKIRSTKLEDSAMYFCASDQDYGYTFGSGTRLTVV.